The 20 T cell receptor beta chains below all came from one sample that was sequenced in a study of T cell repertoires and HLA-DP antigens. Profiled with immunoSEQ multiplex PCR; TCRdb holds only in-frame clones, not every one. Counted here are about 110,000 clones, nearly 95% occurring once; the ten biggest clones make up around 0.25%. For these TCRs, the target antigens are not known. The sequencing sample was made of CD4+ T cells from PBMCs. These receptors were obtained from a woman younger than 30 in good health and CMV-seronegative.

The chain links TRBV5-4 to TRBJ2-2, with TRBD2 matching 7 bases. Germline CDR1 is SGHNT and CDR2 is YYREEE (reference sequence). CDR3 length: 15 residues. After removal of 4 bases from V and 4 bases from J, the junction contained 7 bases not matched to a gene. The CDR3 sequence: CASSELARGTGELFF. The CDR3 bases are TGTGCCAGCAGCGAACTAGCGAGGGGCACCGGGGAGCTGTTTTTT.

This chain links TRBV27 with TRBJ2-1; D is possibly TRBD2 (6 bases). The CDR3 length is 14 residues. CDR1 is MNHEY and CDR2 is SMNVEV in the germline V gene (reference sequence). The CDR3 spells CAVGGVVIRDEQFF. The CDR3 DNA is TGTGCAGTGGGGGGAGTGGTTATTCGCGATGAGCAGTTCTTC.

This chain links TRBV10-1 with TRBJ2-3; D may correspond to TRBD1 or TRBD2 (5 bases each). Germline-derived CDR1 and CDR2 are WNHNN and SYGVQD (reference sequence). Between the trimmed V and J ends, which lost 6 bases and 9 bases, there was a span of 22 bases. The CDR3 covers 15 residues. The DNA for the CDR3 is TGCGCCAGCAGCCCGGGGAGACAGCCATATGGAACGCAGTATTTT. Protein sequence: CASSPGRQPYGTQYF.

The V call is TRBV9, the J call TRBJ1-4, with D perhaps TRBD1 (6 bases). The V and J ends lost 3 bases and 7 bases respectively, with 16 bases between them. The CDR3 covers 15 residues. The germline V gene has CDR1 SGDLS and CDR2 YYNGEE. The CDR3 DNA sequence: TGTGCCAGCAGCGCCCCGGGACGGGGGCGTGAAAAACTGTTTTTT. It encodes CASSAPGRGREKLFF.

The chain employs TRBV18 and TRBJ2-3; the D gene is possibly TRBD1 (6 bases). Germline assignment: CDR1 KGHSH and CDR2 LQKENI. Trimming removed 6 bases at V and 0 bases at J, with 16 bases between. There are 16 residues in the CDR3. This chain's CDR3 is CASSLRQDFSTDTQYF. CDR3 bases: TGTGCCAGCTCCCTCCGACAGGATTTTAGCACAGATACGCAGTATTTT.

V usage is TRBV7-3 and J usage is TRBJ2-5; 8 nucleotides agree with TRBD2. The CDR3 is 15 residues long. V lost 5 bases to trimming and J lost 1 base; unmatched junction nucleotides: 6. From germline, CDR1 is SGHTA and CDR2 FQGTGA. The DNA for the CDR3 is TGTGCCAGCAGCGCTCGAGCGGGGGCCCAAGAGACCCAGTACTTC. Translated, it gives CASSARAGAQETQYF.

The chain recombines TRBV11-1 with TRBJ1-1; 7 bases fit TRBD1. The germline CDR1 and CDR2 sequences are SGHAT and FQDESV (reference sequence). With 1 base clipped from V and 4 bases from J, the junction kept 6 bases outside the gene matches. The CDR3 extends over 15 amino acids. CDR3 in amino acids: CASSLEGGRGTEAFF. The DNA for the CDR3 is TGTGCCAGCAGCTTAGAAGGGGGCAGGGGCACTGAAGCTTTCTTT.

This rearrangement joins TRBV2 to TRBJ2-3, with 8 nucleotides matching TRBD1. There are 15 residues in the CDR3. Germline V gene sequence: CDR1 SNHLY, CDR2 FYNNEI. V shed 6 bases, J shed 0 bases, and the junction held 5 bases outside the gene matches. CDR3 protein: CASRRQGTSTDTQYF. The CDR3 nucleotides are TGTGCCAGCAGGCGACAGGGGACTAGCACAGATACGCAGTATTTT. The complete variable domain, with remaining parts taken from reference TRBV2 and TRBJ2-3, reads EPEVTQTPSHQVTQMGQEVILRCVPISNHLYFYWYRQILGQKVEFLVSFYNNEISEKSEIFDDQFSVERPDGSNFTLKIRSTKLEDSAMYFCASRRQGTSTDTQYFGPGTRLTVL.

The chain recombines TRBV11-2 with TRBJ1-1, with a possible D match to TRBD1 (6 bases). Germline CDR1 is SGHAT and CDR2 is FQNNGV. CDR3 length: 18 amino acids. Trimming removed 5 bases at V and 4 bases at J, with 26 bases between. The CDR3 DNA follows: TGTGCCAGCAGCCGGTACAGGGAAGAATGGCCCTGGGTCACTGAAGCTTTCTTT. Translated, it gives CASSRYREEWPWVTEAFF.

This sequence joins TRBV12-5 and TRBJ2-1, with D tentatively TRBD2 (5 bases). The V end was cut by 1 base, the J end by 5 bases, with 18 bases between. Per the germline V gene, CDR1 is LGHNT and CDR2 is FRNRAP. This CDR3 comprises 17 residues. The CDR3 coding sequence is TGTGCTAGTGGTTTGGCGGACTCTGGGCAAATGAACAATGAGCAGTTCTTC. It codes for CASGLADSGQMNNEQFF.

This clone was observed once. The genes are TRBV4-1 and TRBJ1-1; 7 nucleotides line up with TRBD1. Germline V gene sequence: CDR1 MGHRA, CDR2 YSYEKL. CDR3 size: 17 residues. V lost 0 bases to trimming and J lost 10 bases; unmatched junction nucleotides: 17. The CDR3 reads CASSQDSTGTALRGAFF. The DNA for the CDR3 is TGCGCCAGCAGCCAAGATTCAACCGGGACAGCTCTGCGAGGAGCTTTCTTT.

The chain uses TRBV5-5 and TRBJ1-4; tentatively, D is TRBD1 (6 bases). Germline V gene lookup returns CDR1 SGHKS and CDR2 YYEKEE (reference sequence). This CDR3 has 13 residues. V lost 2 bases and J lost 5, with 7 bases in between. CDR3 sequence: CASSLQGNEKLFF. The CDR3 DNA follows: TGTGCCAGCAGCTTACAGGGCAATGAAAAACTGTTTTTT.

This clone was picked up one time. V gene TRBV5-6 combines with J gene TRBJ2-4; D perhaps matches TRBD2 (6 bases). This CDR3 has 14 residues. Germline assignment: CDR1 SGHDT and CDR2 YYEEEE. Trimming took 3 bases from V and 5 from J, leaving 12 bases between them. This CDR3 is CASSWGLQENIQYF. As DNA, the CDR3 is TGTGCCAGCAGCTGGGGACTCCAAGAAAACATTCAGTACTTC.

V gene TRBV11-2 combines with J gene TRBJ1-1, with TRBD1 identical over 8 bases. V lost 5 bases, J lost 1 base, and 15 bases stayed unmatched. This CDR3 has 18 residues. Germline values: CDR1 SGHAT, CDR2 FQNNGV. The CDR3, as DNA: TGTGCCAGCAGCAGTATAAAGGGCAGGGGGCGCGGGAACACTGAAGCTTTCTTT. Its translation is CASSSIKGRGRGNTEAFF.

The rearrangement uses TRBV7-2 and TRBJ2-2; no clear D gene. Germline V gives CDR1 SGHTA, CDR2 FQGNSA. The ends were cut back, 8 bases at V and 0 bases at J, with 1 base in the middle. The CDR3 length is 11 residues. For the CDR3, the DNA is TGTGCCAGCGCGAACACCGGGGAGCTGTTTTTT. It codes for CASANTGELFF.

This sequence joins TRBV5-4 and TRBJ2-2; TRBD1 aligns across 7 bases. Germline V CDR1 and CDR2: SGHNT, YYREEE (reference sequence). The junction had 4 bases not matched to a gene; V was cut back by 5 bases and J by 6 bases. The CDR3 contains 13 residues. The CDR3 DNA sequence: TGTGCCAGCAGGAGACAGGGTCCCGGGGAGCTGTTTTTT. Protein sequence: CASRRQGPGELFF.

This chain joins TRBV28 and TRBJ2-5, with 8 bases that match TRBD2. CDR1 and CDR2 (germline): MDHEN, SYDVKM. The CDR3 has 13 amino acids. V lost 6 bases, J lost 5 bases, and 5 bases stayed unmatched. The DNA for the CDR3 is TGTGCCAGCAGCCTTAGCGGGGCTGAGACCCAGTACTTC. This translates into CASSLSGAETQYF.

The chain links TRBV2 to TRBJ1-2, with D unclear. Germline CDR1 is SNHLY and CDR2 is FYNNEI. There are 10 residues in the CDR3. Trimming cost V 8 bases and J 6 bases, with 7 bases left between them. CDR3 sequence (DNA): TGTGCCAGCGAGGGTAATGGCTACACCTTC. Its translation: CASEGNGYTF.

J is TRBJ2-7 and V is TRBV7-2; D unresolved. This CDR3 is 13 amino acids long. CDR1 and CDR2 from the germline V gene are SGHTA and FQGNSA. Trimming pared 0 bases from V and 3 bases from J, leaving 6 bases between. The CDR3: CASSLARHYEQYF. The DNA for the CDR3 is TGTGCCAGCAGCTTAGCCCGTCACTACGAGCAGTACTTC. The variable domain in full, completed from reference TRBV7-2 and TRBJ2-7, reads GAGVSQSPSNKVTEKGKDVELRCDPISGHTALYWYRQSLGQGLEFLIYFQGNSAPDKSGLPSDRFSAERTGGSVSTLTIQRTQQEDSAVYLCASSLARHYEQYFGPGTRLTVT.

This sequence joins TRBV27 and TRBJ2-2; D is possibly TRBD1 (6 bases). This CDR3 has 17 amino acids. Deletions cut 0 bases from V and 4 bases from J, with 15 bases between. Germline V gives CDR1 MNHEY, CDR2 SMNVEV (reference sequence). The CDR3 sequence is CASSLSFDRFSTGELFF. Here the CDR3 DNA reads TGTGCCAGCAGTTTATCCTTCGACAGGTTCAGCACCGGGGAGCTGTTTTTT.